Following are 14 T cell receptor beta chains from one sample sequenced in a study of blood T cell repertoires in COVID-19 (dated by TCRdb to 2019 to 2021). Library creation used the immunoSEQ multiplex PCR assay. TCRdb re-hosts the immuneACCESS table, in-frame sequences only. Its copies lack some clones; in the studies checked, an unresolved V gene accounts for under half of them, and the cause for the rest is not known. This sample comprises some 360,000 clones, about 90% of them detected only once. The top ten hold 1% of the sample. What was sequenced was PBMCs or T cells enriched from blood (not recorded which). Receptor source: a woman in her twenties or thirties who had been exposed to COVID-19.

The chain is built from TRBV27 and TRBJ2-1, with D perhaps TRBD2 (6 bases). The V end was cut by 6 bases, the J end by 0 bases, with 12 bases between. CDR1 and CDR2 from the germline V gene are MNHEY and SMNVEV (reference sequence). The CDR3 runs 15 residues. CDR3 nucleotides: TGTGCCAGCAGGGGAGGCGCGAGCTCCTACAATGAGCAGTTCTTC. Translating it yields CASRGGASSYNEQFF.

Comments on this clone: In the same sample, other DNA sequences code for this CDR3. J is TRBJ2-1 and V is TRBV18, with 7 bases lining up with TRBD1. Germline CDR1 and CDR2: KGHSH and LQKENI. The CDR3 has 14 residues. After removal of 0 bases from V and 6 bases from J, the junction contained 2 bases not matched to a gene. Here the CDR3 DNA reads TGTGCCAGCTCACCACCAGCAGGGGGCAATGAGCAGTTCTTC. This encodes CASSPPAGGNEQFF.

This clone appeared once. The chain joins TRBV28 to TRBJ1-2; TRBD1 agrees at 10 bases. Germline CDR1 and CDR2: MDHEN and SYDVKM. J gave up 7 bases and V 5 bases, and 10 bases lay outside the gene matches. There are 15 residues in the CDR3. CDR3 amino acids: CASSLQGDRGRGYTF. CDR3 sequence (DNA): TGTGCCAGCAGTCTCCAGGGGGACAGGGGCCGTGGCTACACCTTC.

The chain uses TRBV28 and TRBJ1-4, with D possibly being TRBD1 (5 bases). Germline CDR1 MDHEN, CDR2 SYDVKM. V dropped 5 bases and J dropped 2 bases, with 12 bases sitting between them. CDR3 size: 15 residues. In DNA form, the CDR3 reads TGTGCCAGCAGTCTCCAGGGAGGGACTAATGAAAAACTGTTTTTT. The encoded protein is CASSLQGGTNEKLFF.

This sequence joins TRBV29-1 and TRBJ1-1, with D possibly matching TRBD1 (6 bases). Germline V gene lookup returns CDR1 SQVTM and CDR2 ANQGSEA. Trimming removed 4 bases from V and 0 bases from J, with 12 bases in between. CDR3 length: 14 residues. The CDR3: CSVVGAAMNTEAFF. The CDR3, as DNA: TGCAGCGTTGTGGGGGCGGCAATGAACACTGAAGCTTTCTTT.

V gene TRBV4-1 combines with J gene TRBJ1-4; possible D gene TRBD1, 5 bases. CDR1 MGHRA and CDR2 YSYEKL come from the germline V gene. V lost 1 base and J 8 bases, leaving 17 bases between the germline ends. The CDR3 length is 16 residues. CDR3 protein: CASSQGAGRLGEKLFF. CDR3 DNA sequence: TGCGCCAGCAGCCAAGGTGCGGGACGCCTGGGAGAAAAACTGTTTTTT.

This chain connects TRBV5-5 to TRBJ1-5, with D maybe TRBD1 (6 bases). Trimming took off 4 bases at V and 5 bases at J, with 13 bases between the two ends. CDR1 and CDR2 (germline): SGHKS, YYEKEE (reference sequence). This CDR3 contains 14 residues. The CDR3 sequence: CASSGGGWDQPQHF. For the CDR3, the DNA is TGTGCCAGCAGCGGGGGGGGCTGGGATCAGCCCCAGCATTTT.

The chain carries TRBV19 and TRBJ1-1; D uncertain. The CDR3 consists of 15 residues. V lost 4 bases and J 3 bases, leaving 15 bases between the germline ends. Per germline, CDR1 LNHDA and CDR2 SQIVND (reference sequence). CDR3 protein: CASSNGKVGDTEAFF. The CDR3 nucleotides read TGTGCCAGTAGTAATGGTAAGGTAGGAGACACTGAAGCTTTCTTT.

This chain uses TRBV5-6 with TRBJ1-1, with D perhaps TRBD1 (6 bases). V was pared by 4 bases and J by 5 bases, with 15 bases between. CDR1 SGHDT and CDR2 YYEEEE come from the germline V gene. This CDR3 comprises 14 residues. In DNA, the CDR3 is TGTGCCAGCAGCCACTACAGGGACGGGACTGAAGCTTTCTTT. Its translation is CASSHYRDGTEAFF.

This clone was seen a few times. The chain recombines TRBV5-4 with TRBJ2-3; D possibly corresponds to TRBD2 (6 bases). Trimming stripped 5 bases from V and 3 bases from J, with 10 bases between. CDR3 length: 13 residues. The germline V gene has CDR1 SGHNT and CDR2 YYREEE (reference sequence). The CDR3, as DNA: TGTGCCAGCAGATCGGGAGTTACAGATACGCAGTATTTT. Amino acid sequence: CASRSGVTDTQYF.

The V and J genes are TRBV4-2 and TRBJ2-7, with 12 positions matching TRBD1. CDR1 and CDR2 from the germline V gene are LGHNA and YNFKEQ. V lost 3 bases to trimming and J lost 5 bases; unmatched junction nucleotides: 5. The CDR3 loop spans 15 amino acids. The CDR3 DNA reads TGTGCCAGCAGCCATCTAGGGACAGGGGGCCACGAGCAGTACTTC. This sequence encodes CASSHLGTGGHEQYF.

This clone was seen once. The chain employs TRBV16 and TRBJ1-6, with no clear D. This CDR3 has 14 amino acids. Per germline, CDR1 KGHSY and CDR2 FQNENV. V gave up 3 bases and J gave up 0 bases, with 3 bases separating them. DNA for the CDR3: TGTGCCAGCAGCCACAGCTCCTATAATTCACCCCTCCACTTT. Translating it yields CASSHSSYNSPLHF.

V and J are TRBV11-2 and TRBJ1-2; a weak D match, TRBD1 (5 bases). The CDR3 runs to 14 residues. Germline V gene sequence: CDR1 SGHAT, CDR2 FQNNGV. V was clipped by 1 base and J by 3 bases, with 9 bases between them. This chain's CDR3 is CASSLAREYYGYTF. As DNA, the CDR3 is TGTGCCAGCAGCTTAGCCAGGGAATACTATGGCTACACCTTC.

The chain employs TRBV19 and TRBJ2-1; 14 bases are shared with TRBD2. Germline V gene lookup returns CDR1 LNHDA and CDR2 SQIVND (reference sequence). J was trimmed by 2 bases and V by 7 bases; bases with no gene match: 1. This CDR3 region has 15 residues. CDR3 nucleotide sequence: TGTGCCAGTACGACTAGCGGGGGGGCCTACAATGAGCAGTTCTTC. Translating it yields CASTTSGGAYNEQFF.